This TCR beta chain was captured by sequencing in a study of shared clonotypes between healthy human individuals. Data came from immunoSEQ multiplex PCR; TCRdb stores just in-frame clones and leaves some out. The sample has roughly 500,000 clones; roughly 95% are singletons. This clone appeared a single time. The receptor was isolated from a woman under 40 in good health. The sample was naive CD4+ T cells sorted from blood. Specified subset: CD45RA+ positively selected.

DNA for the CDR3: TGTGCCAGCAGCCTTGAGATCGACACTGAAGCTTTCTTT. It specifies CASSLEIDTEAFF. V gene TRBV6-5 combines with J gene TRBJ1-1; D remains ambiguous. Trimming pared 6 bases from V and 3 bases from J, leaving 11 bases between. The CDR3 runs 13 residues. The germline gives CDR1 MNHEY, CDR2 SVGAGI.